This entry is about one T cell receptor (beta chain). The data were taken from a study of graft-versus-host responses after intestinal transplantation. For the study at large: Recipients obtained multivisceral, liver-intestinal, or isolated intestinal transplants.

TCRdb's copy holds only in-frame clones and misses some; the assay was immunoSEQ multiplex PCR. The data show about 21,000 clones, about 43% seen once. Trimming took 0 bases from V and 1 from J, leaving 19 bases between them. This CDR3 is 18 amino acids long. Germline V gives CDR1 SGHRS, CDR2 YFSETQ. Researchers placed approximately 200,000 CFSE-labeled responder cells in culture with approximately 200,000 irradiated, violet-dye-labeled stimulator cells. After the reaction, the investigators sorted the proliferating CFSE-low CD3+CD4+ and CD3+CD8+ responders. Study results and limitations: GvH clones detected in recipient marrow included some appearing first in ileum or blood.

The receptor was isolated from a human patient who received an intestinal transplant. The specimen was alloreactive CD8+ T cells from a mixed lymphocyte reaction culture, collected before intestinal transplant. Subset noted: CFSE-low proliferating T cells sorted from roughly 6-day pre-transplant mixed lymphocyte reaction (GvH or HvG direction). This rearrangement joins TRBV5-1 to TRBJ1-1; tentatively, D is TRBD1 (5 bases). CDR3 loop: CASSLGQPGYYPNTEAFF. As DNA, the CDR3 is TGCGCCAGCAGCTTGGGCCAACCAGGGTACTATCCGAACACTGAAGCTTTCTTT.